These 8 T cell receptor beta chains share one sample of origin, sequenced in a study of cytomegalovirus exposure and HLA in healthy donors. The PCR used 60 Vbeta and 13 Jbeta primers. The method was immunoSEQ multiplex PCR; TCRdb's version includes in-frame clones alone and lacks a portion of them. The table has 100,000 or so clones, approximately 72% seen once. The sample was PBMCs. These receptors were taken from a man aged 25-45 years in good health and CMV-seronegative.

The chain recombines TRBV28 with TRBJ1-5, with D unclear. V lost 3 bases and J lost 4, with 16 bases in between. Germline CDR1 is MDHEN and CDR2 is SYDVKM. CDR3 length: 16 amino acids. CDR3 amino acids: CASSFVSRNYNQPQHF. In DNA form, the CDR3 reads TGTGCCAGCAGTTTCGTCTCCCGCAACTATAATCAGCCCCAGCATTTT.

This clone was observed once. The gene calls are TRBV6-1 and TRBJ1-5; tentative D call: TRBD1 (6 bases). This CDR3 is 14 amino acids long. The germline V gene has CDR1 MNHNS and CDR2 SASEGT. Trimming took 6 bases from V and 4 from J, leaving 13 bases between them. The CDR3 DNA reads as TGTGCCAGCAGAGTCAGGGGATTTAATCAGCCCCAGCATTTT. It translates to CASRVRGFNQPQHF.

This clone has a handful of counts. The chain uses TRBV25-1 and TRBJ2-3, with 7 bases matching TRBD2. Germline V gene sequence: CDR1 MGHDK, CDR2 SYGVNS. The V gene end was trimmed by 0 bases and the J gene end by 4 bases; junction bases not matched to a gene: 10. The CDR3 is 17 residues long. The CDR3 nucleotides read TGTGCCAGCAGTGAATATAGTCTGGTGGGAGGGGCAGATACGCAGTATTTT. Amino acid sequence: CASSEYSLVGGADTQYF.

This chain uses TRBV18 with TRBJ1-1; D unresolved. V lost 5 bases and J lost 0, with 10 bases in between. The CDR3 length is 14 residues. Germline CDR1 is KGHSH and CDR2 is LQKENI. CDR3 in DNA: TGTGCCAGCTCATCCGTATCTATGAACACTGAAGCTTTCTTT. This translates into CASSSVSMNTEAFF.

This clone has only a few counts. The V and J genes are TRBV4-3 and TRBJ1-4; no definite D call. CDR3 length equals 14 residues. Trimming left V 2 bases short and J 8 bases short, with 12 bases between. Per the germline V gene, CDR1 is LGHNA and CDR2 is YSLEER. CDR3 sequence: CASSQLGFDEKLFF. In DNA, the CDR3 is TGCGCCAGCAGCCAATTGGGCTTCGACGAAAAACTGTTTTTT.

The chain combines TRBV12-5 with TRBJ1-5; D is unresolved. V lost 3 bases, J lost 4 bases, and 10 bases lay in between. The CDR3 runs to 14 residues. Germline V gives CDR1 LGHNT, CDR2 FRNRAP. For the CDR3, the DNA is TGTGCTAGTGGTTTTAATGGCGGGAATCAGCCCCAGCATTTT. Protein: CASGFNGGNQPQHF.

V usage is TRBV30 and J usage is TRBJ1-5; D call uncertain. V lost 2 bases, J lost 0 bases, and 11 bases lay in between. Germline lookup yields CDR1 GTSNPN and CDR2 SVGIG (reference sequence). The CDR3 length is 15 residues. DNA of the CDR3: TGTGCCTGGAGTAAAAACGGGTATAGCAATCAGCCCCAGCATTTT. Protein sequence: CAWSKNGYSNQPQHF.

V is TRBV25-1 and J is TRBJ2-2; 7 bases map to TRBD2. CDR3 length: 14 residues. Germline trimming cut 3 bases from V and 4 bases from J; bases unmatched to any gene: 2. CDR1 is MGHDK, CDR2 SYGVNS, per germline. The CDR3 DNA reads TGTGCCAGCAGTGATTTAGCGGGCACCGGGGAGCTGTTTTTT. This encodes CASSDLAGTGELFF.